This entry lists 30 T cell receptor beta chains sequenced from one sample in a study of T cells in Graves' hyperthyroidism and ophthalmopathy. RNA transcripts yielded amplified TCR beta CDR3 regions. The study used the HTBI primer set for a first-round RT-PCR of the TCR CDR3. TCRdb re-called the multiplex PCR reads through MiXCR, storing one row per CDR3 protein. Of 500,000 or so distinct CDR3 sequences in the sample, under 20% were seen once. Sequencing was performed on blood. The receptors originated from a woman aged 18-29 years with Graves' ophthalmopathy.

V usage is TRBV27 and J usage is TRBJ1-3; D unresolved. This CDR3 contains 13 residues. Per germline, CDR1 MNHEY and CDR2 SMNVEV (reference sequence). V lost 0 bases and J 10 bases, leaving 10 bases between the germline ends. The CDR3 bases are TGTGCCAGCAGTTTATCGATTGCCTCGACCATATATTTT. Protein sequence: CASSLSIASTIYF.

In its sample, this clonotype was seen many times. The chain employs TRBV29-1 and TRBJ2-5, with TRBD2 as a possible D gene (6 bases). Trimming removed 0 bases at V and 5 bases at J, with 19 bases between. Germline assignment: CDR1 SQVTM and CDR2 ANQGSEA. The CDR3 covers 16 residues. CDR3 sequence: CSVEDWASVTEETQYF. CDR3 sequence (DNA): TGCAGCGTTGAAGATTGGGCTAGCGTAACGGAGGAGACCCAGTACTTC.

Written as DNA, the CDR3 is TGTGCCAGCAGTCCCCCCGGGGTAAAGAGCAATCAGCCCCAGCATTTT. Its translation is CASSPPGVKSNQPQHF. This chain connects TRBV12-3 or TRBV12-4 to TRBJ1-5, with D hard to call. There are 16 residues in the CDR3. V gave up 5 bases and J gave up 1 base, with 15 bases separating them.

In this sample, this clonotype turned up a few times. The chain joins TRBV29-1 to TRBJ2-6; 10 bases match TRBD1. Germline assignment: CDR1 SQVTM and CDR2 ANQGSEA. V shed 7 bases and J 1 base; nucleotides not matched to a gene: 7. The CDR3 is made up of 16 amino acids. CDR3 bases: TGCAGCGCCCGGGACAGGGGAAATTCTGGGGCCAACGTCCTGACTTTC. Amino acid sequence: CSARDRGNSGANVLTF.

The chain carries TRBV4-2 and TRBJ2-1; 11 positions agree with TRBD2. The CDR3 has 17 amino acids. Germline V gene data show CDR1 as LGHNA and CDR2 as YNFKEQ. The V gene end was trimmed by 4 bases and the J gene end by 5 bases; junction bases not matched to a gene: 10. This chain's CDR3 is CASSLHSGRATDNEQFF. CDR3 nucleotides: TGTGCCAGCAGCCTTCATAGCGGGAGGGCCACGGACAATGAGCAGTTCTTC.

This clonotype was seen repeatedly, ten times or more. This chain connects TRBV27 to TRBJ1-6; D might be TRBD1 (5 bases). CDR3 length: 14 residues. Germline CDR1 MNHEY, CDR2 SMNVEV (reference sequence). V was clipped by 3 bases and J by 10 bases, with 13 bases between them. For the CDR3, the DNA is TGTGCCAGCAGTTTCGGGGCCCTGGACTCACCCCTCCACTTT. As protein: CASSFGALDSPLHF.

The genes are TRBV5-1 and TRBJ2-3; TRBD1 matches at 8 bases. Germline CDR1 reads SGHRS; CDR2 reads YFSETQ. This CDR3 has 14 residues. V lost 4 bases to trimming and J lost 5 bases; unmatched junction nucleotides: 6. The CDR3 loop is CASSTGQGIDTQYF. The CDR3 region has the DNA TGCGCCAGCAGCACCGGACAGGGCATAGATACGCAGTATTTT.

This sequence joins TRBV12-3 or TRBV12-4 and TRBJ1-4, with D perhaps TRBD1 (6 bases). The V gene lost 0 bases and the J gene lost 6 bases, with 20 bases spanning the gap. This CDR3 has 18 amino acids. The CDR3 loop is CASSLALIVRGIDEKLFF. As DNA, the CDR3 is TGTGCCAGCAGTTTAGCGCTTATCGTCAGGGGTATTGATGAAAAACTGTTTTTT.

Here the CDR3 reads CASSQDRSGRESETQYF. CDR3 sequence (DNA): TGCGCCAGCAGCCAAGATCGGAGTGGGCGGGAATCAGAGACCCAGTACTTC. The genes are TRBV4-1 and TRBJ2-5, with D possibly being TRBD2 (6 bases). The CDR3 length is 17 residues. Trimming cost V 0 bases and J 4 bases, with 18 bases left between them. Germline-derived CDR1 and CDR2 are MGHRA and YSYEKL.

This clonotype came up many times. This chain links TRBV30 with TRBJ2-7; D possibly matches TRBD1 or TRBD2 (5 bases each). The CDR3 totals 14 residues. Germline V gene lookup returns CDR1 GTSNPN and CDR2 SVGIG (reference sequence). Trimming took 3 bases from V and 4 from J, leaving 16 bases between them. CDR3 sequence: CAWRGYGASYEQYF. In DNA, the CDR3 is TGTGCCTGGAGGGGTTACGGGGCAAGTTACGAGCAGTACTTC.

In its sample, this clonotype was seen a few times. The chain recombines TRBV28 with TRBJ2-7; D perhaps matches TRBD2 (6 bases). The V gene's germline CDR1 is MDHEN and CDR2 SYDVKM. This CDR3 is built from 14 residues. V lost 5 bases to trimming and J lost 3 bases, with 14 bases between them. As DNA, the CDR3 is TGTGCCAGCAGTCCCCCAGGAGGGCTCTACGAGCAGTACTTC. Amino acids: CASSPPGGLYEQYF.

This clonotype was detected ten times or more. In DNA, the CDR3 is TGTGCCAGCAGCTTAGAGGGGACAGGGCTCCACGAGCAGTACTTC. Protein product: CASSLEGTGLHEQYF. The chain has TRBV7-2 and TRBJ2-7, with TRBD1 matching over 9 bases. With V trimmed by 1 base and J by 5 bases, 6 bases remained unmatched. Germline loops: CDR1 SGHTA, CDR2 FQGNSA. CDR3 size: 15 residues.

For the CDR3, the DNA is TGTGCCAGCAGACTAGCGGGAGGGCCTTACAATGAGCAGTTCTTC. It is translated as CASRLAGGPYNEQFF. V is TRBV28 and J is TRBJ2-1; 13 nucleotides agree with TRBD2. The CDR3 has 15 residues. CDR1 is MDHEN and CDR2 is SYDVKM in the germline V gene. V gave up 6 bases and J gave up 4 bases; unmatched junction bases: 3.

This clonotype has ten or more counts. The V gene is TRBV12-3 or TRBV12-4, the J gene TRBJ1-2; maybe TRBD1 (5 bases). This CDR3 spans 17 amino acids. The V and J ends lost 3 bases and 8 bases respectively, with 25 bases between them. CDR3 sequence reads: CASSFGGTSLWTVGYTF. In DNA form, the CDR3 reads TGTGCCAGCAGTTTTGGCGGGACCTCTTTGTGGACGGTCGGCTACACCTTC.

This clonotype was picked up many times. The chain has TRBV7-2 and TRBJ2-3; 9 bases agree with TRBD2. Germline values: CDR1 SGHTA, CDR2 FQGNSA. J lost 4 bases, V lost 11 bases, and 16 bases had no gene match. This CDR3 spans 16 amino acids. CDR3 nucleotide sequence: TGTGCCGTCCCCATGGCCGGGACTAGCTCTGCAGATACGCAGTATTTT. Amino acid sequence: CAVPMAGTSSADTQYF. Full variable domain (missing parts from reference TRBV7-2 and TRBJ2-3): GAGVSQSPSNKVTEKGKDVELRCDPISGHTALYWYRQSLGQGLEFLIYFQGNSAPDKSGLPSDRFSAERTGGSVSTLTIQRTQQEDSAVYLCAVPMAGTSSADTQYFGPGTRLTVL.

There are many counts of this clonotype. The CDR3: CASSVSFWDEQFF. The CDR3 coding sequence is TGTGCCAGCAGTGTTTCCTTCTGGGATGAGCAGTTCTTC. The rearrangement joins TRBV2 to TRBJ2-1; D is unresolved. The ends were cut back, 4 bases at V and 8 bases at J, with 12 bases in the middle. This CDR3 region has 13 residues. Per germline, CDR1 SNHLY and CDR2 FYNNEI. Supplemented by reference TRBV2 and TRBJ2-1, the full variable domain reads EPEVTQTPSHQVTQMGQEVILRCVPISNHLYFYWYRQILGQKVEFLVSFYNNEISEKSEIFDDQFSVERPDGSNFTLKIRSTKLEDSAMYFCASSVSFWDEQFFGPGTRLTVL.

This clonotype has a count of ten or more. The chain couples TRBV7-8 to TRBJ2-7, with a possible D match to TRBD2 (5 bases). This CDR3 contains 14 residues. V dropped 6 bases and J dropped 0 bases, with 12 bases sitting between them. Germline loops: CDR1 SGHVS, CDR2 FQNEAQ. DNA of the CDR3: TGTGCCAGCAGTCGTACTAGAGACTCCTACGAGCAGTACTTC. It is translated as CASSRTRDSYEQYF.

The table lists this clonotype with many counts. The chain uses TRBV15 and TRBJ2-2; no clear D. The CDR3 covers 12 residues. Looked up from germline, CDR1 is LNHNV and CDR2 is YYDKDF (reference sequence). Trimming left V 2 bases short and J 4 bases short, with 2 bases between. DNA of the CDR3: TGTGCCACCAGCAGATTCACCGGGGAGCTGTTTTTT. Its translation: CATSRFTGELFF.

This clonotype was seen repeatedly, ten times or more. V usage is TRBV28 and J usage is TRBJ2-1; D unclear. The CDR3 length is 15 residues. The V gene's germline CDR1 is MDHEN and CDR2 SYDVKM. Trimming left V 6 bases short and J 6 bases short, with 18 bases between. CDR3 sequence (DNA): TGTGCCAGCAGCCCAGGTCGACGGCCTGGCAATGAGCAGTTCTTC. Translation gives CASSPGRRPGNEQFF.

As concerns this clonotype: A much bigger clone sits one base away, suggesting this may be a read error. The rearrangement links TRBV2 to TRBJ1-2, with 7 bases that match TRBD1. V lost 3 bases and J lost 3; bases outside the gene matches: 7. The CDR3 is 15 residues long. CDR1 and CDR2 (germline): SNHLY, FYNNEI. The CDR3 DNA follows: TGTGCCAGCAGTGAGAGGGAGCAGGGGGACTATGGCTACACCTTC. Translated: CASSEREQGDYGYTF.

This clonotype was counted at least ten times. J is TRBJ2-7 and V is TRBV7-2, with D perhaps TRBD1 or TRBD2 (6 bases each). The CDR3 consists of 20 residues. With 4 bases removed from V and 0 bases from J, the gap between germline ends came to 28 bases. Germline assignment: CDR1 SGHTA and CDR2 FQGNSA. CDR3 region: CASSSILGGSGRPDSYEQYF. The CDR3 nucleotides read TGTGCCAGCAGCTCCATTCTGGGGGGCTCGGGGCGACCCGACTCCTACGAGCAGTACTTC.

This clonotype was picked up a small number of times. The chain has TRBV18 and TRBJ2-7; 8 bases agree with TRBD2. The trim removed 3 bases at V and 7 bases at J, leaving 11 bases unmatched. Germline loops: CDR1 KGHSH, CDR2 LQKENI. This CDR3 is built from 15 residues. CDR3 sequence: CASSPTSALDGEQYF. The CDR3 DNA is TGTGCCAGCTCACCGACTAGCGCCCTAGATGGGGAGCAGTACTTC.

This clonotype was picked up a small number of times. The V call is TRBV7-9, the J call TRBJ1-2; D remains unclear. V lost 5 bases and J lost 6, with 7 bases in between. This CDR3 region has 11 residues. CDR1 is SEHNR, CDR2 FQNEAQ, per germline (reference sequence). The CDR3: CASSPRHGYTF. CDR3 bases: TGTGCCAGCAGCCCTCGGCATGGCTACACCTTC.

This clonotype has a count of ten or more. This chain connects TRBV11-1 to TRBJ2-3; 9 bases fit TRBD1. V gave up 4 bases and J gave up 5 bases; unmatched junction bases: 7. The CDR3 is 15 residues long. CDR1 is SGHAT and CDR2 is FQDESV in the germline V gene (reference sequence). This CDR3 reads CASSSQGADGDTQYF. In nucleotides, the CDR3 is TGTGCCAGCAGCTCACAGGGGGCGGATGGAGATACGCAGTATTTT.

This clonotype was seen at least ten times. J is TRBJ2-7 and V is TRBV27; D perhaps matches TRBD1 (6 bases). The V gene lost 4 bases and the J gene lost 6 bases, with 19 bases spanning the gap. The V gene's germline CDR1 is MNHEY and CDR2 SMNVEV (reference sequence). CDR3 length equals 15 residues. The CDR3 sequence is CASSWDTGSGGEQYF. CDR3 nucleotides: TGTGCCAGCAGTTGGGACACAGGATCTGGGGGCGAGCAGTACTTC.

This clonotype appeared many times. This chain joins TRBV28 and TRBJ1-5; 8 bases are a match to TRBD1. Losses at the gene ends were 5 bases for V and 2 bases for J; bases not matched to a gene: 2. The germline V gene has CDR1 MDHEN and CDR2 SYDVKM. The CDR3 sequence is 14 residues long. DNA of the CDR3: TGTGCCAGCAGTCAGGGGGCAGGCAATCAGCCCCAGCATTTT. Its translation: CASSQGAGNQPQHF. The entire variable domain, with the rest obtained from reference TRBV28 and TRBJ1-5, is as follows: DVKVTQSSRYLVKRTGEKVFLECVQDMDHENMFWYRQDPGLGLRLIYFSYDVKMKEKGDIPEGYSVSREKKERFSLILESASTNQTSMYLCASSQGAGNQPQHFGDGTRLSIL.

This clonotype was found many times. The chain links TRBV11-2 to TRBJ2-5; D ambiguous. The CDR3 spans 14 residues. The ends were cut back, 5 bases at V and 1 base at J, with 11 bases in the middle. The V gene's germline CDR1 is SGHAT and CDR2 FQNNGV. The CDR3 bases are TGTGCCAGCAGCCCTGTGGACCCCCAAGAGACCCAGTACTTC. Protein sequence: CASSPVDPQETQYF.

The chain links TRBV3-1 to TRBJ2-1, with TRBD2 identical over 9 bases. Germline V lookup: CDR1 LGHDT, CDR2 YNNKEL (reference sequence). Trimming took 1 base from V and 8 from J; bases not matched to a gene: 6. There are 15 residues in the CDR3. This chain's CDR3 is CASSQAGTSSHEQFF. CDR3 sequence (DNA): TGTGCCAGCAGCCAAGCCGGGACTAGCTCCCATGAGCAGTTCTTC.

Many counts were recorded for this clonotype. The rearrangement links TRBV3-1 to TRBJ2-2; maybe TRBD2 (5 bases). TRBJ2-3 matches the DNA end more closely, so the J call is doubtful. The germline CDR1 and CDR2 sequences are LGHDT and YNNKEL (reference sequence). The CDR3 runs to 11 residues. The CDR3 is CASSYAGEQYF. The DNA of the CDR3 is TGTGCCAGCAGCTACGCCGGGGAGCAGTATTTT.

This clonotype showed up many times. This sequence joins TRBV6-1 and TRBJ2-7, with TRBD1 matching over 9 bases. The trim removed 2 bases at V and 4 bases at J, leaving 3 bases unmatched. The CDR3 sequence is 14 residues long. Per germline, CDR1 MNHNS and CDR2 SASEGT. The CDR3 bases are TGTGCCAGCAGTGAAAATGGACAGGGGTACGAGCAGTACTTC. Its translation is CASSENGQGYEQYF.